This T cell receptor (beta chain) was sequenced in a study of blood T cell repertoires in COVID-19. Per the original data handling: Estimation of nucleated cell counts relied on the amplification of reference gene primers. Assay: immunoSEQ multiplex PCR; the TCRdb copy retains only in-frame clones and omits some. V and J calls and clone size are copied from that table; D and trimming were computed from the DNA. The profile shows 40,000 to 65,000 clones, about 86% of them singletons. Trimming took 6 bases from V and 5 from J, leaving 13 bases between them. The CDR3 runs 13 residues. A single count supports this clone.

This rearrangement joins TRBV12-3 or TRBV12-4 to TRBJ1-1; possible D gene TRBD1, 5 bases. Sequences were obtained from peripheral blood. This clonotype originated in a man in his sixties or seventies with active COVID-19. CDR3 region: CASRLPGKTEAFF. The CDR3 DNA is TGTGCCAGCAGGCTTCCAGGGAAGACTGAAGCTTTCTTT.